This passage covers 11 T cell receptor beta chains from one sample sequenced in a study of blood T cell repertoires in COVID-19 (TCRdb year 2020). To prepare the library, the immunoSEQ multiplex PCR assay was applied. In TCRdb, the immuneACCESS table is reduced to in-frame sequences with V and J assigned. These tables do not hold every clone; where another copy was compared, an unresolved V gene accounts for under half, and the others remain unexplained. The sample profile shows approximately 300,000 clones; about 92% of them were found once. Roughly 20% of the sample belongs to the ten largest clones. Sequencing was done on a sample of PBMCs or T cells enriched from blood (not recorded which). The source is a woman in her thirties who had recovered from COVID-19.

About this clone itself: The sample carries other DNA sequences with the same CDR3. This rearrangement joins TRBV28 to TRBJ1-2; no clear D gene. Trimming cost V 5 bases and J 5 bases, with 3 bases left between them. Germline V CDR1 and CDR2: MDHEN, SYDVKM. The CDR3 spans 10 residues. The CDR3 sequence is CASSRYGYTF. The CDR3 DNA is TGTGCCAGCAGTCGTTATGGCTACACCTTC.

CDR3 DNA sequence: TGTGCCAGTACCCCTCAACAGGGGGCCCATGAAAAACTGTTTTTT. This sequence encodes CASTPQQGAHEKLFF. The rearrangement joins TRBV19 to TRBJ1-4, with 9 bases identical to TRBD1. The junction had 9 bases not matched to a gene; V was cut back by 7 bases and J by 6 bases. The CDR3 sequence is 15 residues long. Germline loops: CDR1 LNHDA, CDR2 SQIVND (reference sequence).

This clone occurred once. In nucleotides, the CDR3 is TGTGCCAGCAGCTTTCCGGGGACAGGGGGCAGAAAGACCCAGTACTTC. Amino acids: CASSFPGTGGRKTQYF. The V and J genes are TRBV7-8 and TRBJ2-5, with 12 bases that match TRBD1. Trimming took 3 bases from V and 6 from J; bases not matched to a gene: 8. CDR1 and CDR2 (germline): SGHVS, FQNEAQ. CDR3 length equals 16 residues.

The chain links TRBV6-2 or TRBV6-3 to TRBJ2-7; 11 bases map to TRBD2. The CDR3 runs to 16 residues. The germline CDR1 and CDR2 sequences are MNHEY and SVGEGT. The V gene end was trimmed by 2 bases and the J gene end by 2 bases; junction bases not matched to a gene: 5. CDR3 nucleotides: TGTGCCAGCAGTTACCCACTAGCGGGGGATCCCTACGAGCAGTACTTC. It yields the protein CASSYPLAGDPYEQYF.

The CDR3 nucleotides read TGTGCCAGCAGCGCCCGTGCGAGCGGGAGGGTCGATACGCAGTATTTT. Its translation is CASSARASGRVDTQYF. The chain employs TRBV5-4 and TRBJ2-3; TRBD2 matches at 10 bases. Germline assignment: CDR1 SGHNT and CDR2 YYREEE (reference sequence). J was trimmed by 6 bases and V by 4 bases; bases with no gene match: 11. The CDR3 length is 16 residues.

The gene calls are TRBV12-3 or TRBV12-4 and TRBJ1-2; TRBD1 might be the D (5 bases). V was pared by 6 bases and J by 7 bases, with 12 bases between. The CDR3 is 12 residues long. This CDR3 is CASRPQGGGYTF. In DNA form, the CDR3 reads TGTGCCAGCAGACCCCAGGGTGGTGGCTACACCTTC.

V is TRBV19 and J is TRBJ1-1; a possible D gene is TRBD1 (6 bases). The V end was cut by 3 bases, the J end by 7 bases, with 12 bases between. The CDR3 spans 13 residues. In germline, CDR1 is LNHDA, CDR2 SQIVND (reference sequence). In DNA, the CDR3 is TGTGCCAGTAGTATCGGCCAGGGGATTGAAGCTTTCTTT. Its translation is CASSIGQGIEAFF.

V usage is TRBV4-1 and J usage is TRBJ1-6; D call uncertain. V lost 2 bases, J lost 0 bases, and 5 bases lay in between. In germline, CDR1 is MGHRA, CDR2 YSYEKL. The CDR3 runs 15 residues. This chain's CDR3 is CASSQMSSYNSPLHF. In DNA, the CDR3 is TGCGCCAGCAGCCAAATGAGCTCCTATAATTCACCCCTCCACTTT.

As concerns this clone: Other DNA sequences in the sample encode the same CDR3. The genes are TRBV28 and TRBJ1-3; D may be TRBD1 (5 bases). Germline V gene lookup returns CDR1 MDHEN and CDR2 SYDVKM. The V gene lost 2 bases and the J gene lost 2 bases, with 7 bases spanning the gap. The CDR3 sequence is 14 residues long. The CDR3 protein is CASSLTGAGNTIYF. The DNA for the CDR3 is TGTGCCAGCAGTTTAACGGGGGCTGGAAACACCATATATTTT.

The CDR3 DNA is TGTGCCAGCAGCTTAGGGCTAGCGATTGGGGCAGATACGCAGTATTTT. Translated, it gives CASSLGLAIGADTQYF. The chain employs TRBV11-2 and TRBJ2-3, with a possible D match to TRBD2 (6 bases). Germline lookup yields CDR1 SGHAT and CDR2 FQNNGV. Between the trimmed V and J ends, which lost 1 base and 4 bases, there was a span of 15 bases. The CDR3 is 16 amino acids. Looking up the rest from reference TRBV11-2 and TRBJ2-3 gives the full variable domain: EAGVAQSPRYKIIEKRQSVAFWCNPISGHATLYWYQQILGQGPKLLIQFQNNGVVDDSQLPKDRFSAERLKGVDSTLKIQPAKLEDSAVYLCASSLGLAIGADTQYFGPGTRLTVL.

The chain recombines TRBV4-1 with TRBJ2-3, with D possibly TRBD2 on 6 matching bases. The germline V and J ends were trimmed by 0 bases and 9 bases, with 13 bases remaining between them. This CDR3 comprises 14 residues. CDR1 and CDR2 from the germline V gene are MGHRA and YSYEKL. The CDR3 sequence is CASSQDSIAGTQYF. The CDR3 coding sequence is TGCGCCAGCAGCCAAGATAGTATCGCGGGGACGCAGTATTTT.